This T cell receptor (beta chain) was found in a study of identical twins. Findings of the study overall: The more abundant beta clonotypes in cord blood had fewer insertions, and memory repertoires did not show this. Monozygotic twins shared more out-of-frame TCR alpha than recombination models predicted.

MiXCR, run by TCRdb on the 5' RACE reads, gives a single entry per CDR3 protein. In the table there are a few hundred thousand distinct CDR3 sequences, 13% to 15% of which are singletons. This clonotype showed up just a few times. Its target is not known. Germline V gene lookup returns CDR1 SGHTA and CDR2 FQGNSA. The ends were cut back, 1 base at V and 1 base at J, with 8 bases in the middle. The CDR3 totals 14 residues. These data are also associated with another study on yellow fever vaccine responses in identical twins.

Sequenced: CD4+ T cells sorted from blood. The TCR was taken from a woman aged 18-35 years in good health. The V gene is TRBV7-2, the J gene TRBJ2-7; D remains ambiguous. CDR3 sequence: CASSLGIGSYEQYF. For the CDR3, the DNA is TGTGCCAGCAGCTTAGGTATAGGATCCTACGAGCAGTACTTC.